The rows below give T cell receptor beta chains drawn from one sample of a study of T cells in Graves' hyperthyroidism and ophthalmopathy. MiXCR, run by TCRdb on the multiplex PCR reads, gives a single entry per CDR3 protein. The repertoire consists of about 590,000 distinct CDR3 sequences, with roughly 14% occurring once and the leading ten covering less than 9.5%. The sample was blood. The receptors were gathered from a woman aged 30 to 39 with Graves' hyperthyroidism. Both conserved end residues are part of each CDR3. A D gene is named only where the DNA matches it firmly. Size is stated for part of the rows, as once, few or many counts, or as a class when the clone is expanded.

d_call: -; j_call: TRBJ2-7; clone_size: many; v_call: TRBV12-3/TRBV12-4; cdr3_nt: TGTGCCAGCAGTTTTGGCCACTCCTACGAGCAGTACTTC; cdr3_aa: CASSFGHSYEQYF
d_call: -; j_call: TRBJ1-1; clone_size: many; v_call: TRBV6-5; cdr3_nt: TGTGCCAGCAGTTACTCGAAGTATGAGTACACTGAAGCTTTCTTT; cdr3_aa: CASSYSKYEYTEAFF
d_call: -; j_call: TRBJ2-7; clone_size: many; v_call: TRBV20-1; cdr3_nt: TGCAGTGCTAGAGAGGCCCTGGGGGGGCTCCACGAGCAGTACTTC; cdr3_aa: CSAREALGGLHEQYF
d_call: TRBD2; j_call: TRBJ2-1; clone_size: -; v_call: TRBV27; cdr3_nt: TGTGCCAGCAGTTTACCGGGACTAGCGAACAATGAGCAGTTCTTC; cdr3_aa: CASSLPGLANNEQFF
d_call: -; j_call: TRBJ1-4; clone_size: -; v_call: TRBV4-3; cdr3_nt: TGCGCCAGCAGCCCCTGGACAGCATTGAATGAAAAACTGTTTTTT; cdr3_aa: CASSPWTALNEKLFF
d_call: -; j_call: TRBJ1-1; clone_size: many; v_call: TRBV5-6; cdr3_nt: TGTGCCAGCAGCTATCGGGAGAACACTGAAGCTTTCTTT; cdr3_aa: CASSYRENTEAFF
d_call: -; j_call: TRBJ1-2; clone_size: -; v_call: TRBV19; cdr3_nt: TGTGCCAGTCAGACCACCCGGACTAACTATGGCTACACCTTC; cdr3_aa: CASQTTRTNYGYTF
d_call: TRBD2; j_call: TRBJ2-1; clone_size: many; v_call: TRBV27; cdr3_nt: TGTGCCAGCAGCCCGACTAGCGGGAGTTTGAATGAGCAGTTCTTC; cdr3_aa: CASSPTSGSLNEQFF
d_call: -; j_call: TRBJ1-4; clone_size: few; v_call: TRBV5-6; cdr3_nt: TGTGCCAGCAGCTTGGTGTCGTTTAGAGAAAAACTGTTTTTT; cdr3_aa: CASSLVSFREKLFF
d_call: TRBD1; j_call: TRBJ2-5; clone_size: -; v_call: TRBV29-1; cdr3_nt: TGCAGCGTCGACTACTCGACAGGGGTTCAAGAGACCCAGTACTTC; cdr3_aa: CSVDYSTGVQETQYF
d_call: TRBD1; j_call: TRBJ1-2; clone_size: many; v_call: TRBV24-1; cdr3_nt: TGTGCCACCAGTGACCACGGACAGGGCTATGGCTACACCTTC; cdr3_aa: CATSDHGQGYGYTF
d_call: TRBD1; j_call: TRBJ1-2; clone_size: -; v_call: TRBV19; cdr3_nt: TGTGCCAGTAGTCTCCGACAGGGGGACGCTTTTTATGGCTACACCTTC; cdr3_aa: CASSLRQGDAFYGYTF
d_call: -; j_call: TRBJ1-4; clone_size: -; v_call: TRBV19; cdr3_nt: TGTGCCAGTAAACGCGGGGCGGCTGTGGGAGAAAAACTGTTTTTT; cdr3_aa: CASKRGAAVGEKLFF
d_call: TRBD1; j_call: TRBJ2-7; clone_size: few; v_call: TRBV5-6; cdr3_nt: TGTGCCAGCAGCTCACAGGGGAGAGGGCACGAGCAGTACTTC; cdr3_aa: CASSSQGRGHEQYF
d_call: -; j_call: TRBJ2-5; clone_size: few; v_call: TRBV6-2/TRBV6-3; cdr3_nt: TGTGCCAGCAGTCGCTCGGGAGCGGCCTATCACTTC; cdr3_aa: CASSRSGAAYHF
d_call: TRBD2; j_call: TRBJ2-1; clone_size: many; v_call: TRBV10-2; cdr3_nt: TGCGCCAGCAGTGAGCCCCTAATTAGCGGGGCTCAGGGGGAGCAGTTCTTC; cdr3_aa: CASSEPLISGAQGEQFF
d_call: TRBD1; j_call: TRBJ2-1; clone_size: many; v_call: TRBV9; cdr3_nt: TGTGCCAGCAGCGTAGGACAGGGCTCGTACAATGAGCAGTTCTTC; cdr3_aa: CASSVGQGSYNEQFF
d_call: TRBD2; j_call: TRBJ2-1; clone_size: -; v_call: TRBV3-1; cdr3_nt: TGTGCCAGCAGCCAATACGGACTAGCGGGAGCCTCCTCCTACAATGAGCAGTTCTTC; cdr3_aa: CASSQYGLAGASSYNEQFF
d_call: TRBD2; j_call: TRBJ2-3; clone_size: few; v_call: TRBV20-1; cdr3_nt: TGCAGTGCTCTTAGCGGGAGGGGGGGCACAGATACGCAGTATTTT; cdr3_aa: CSALSGRGGTDTQYF
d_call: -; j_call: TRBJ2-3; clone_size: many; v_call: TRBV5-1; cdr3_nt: TGCGCCAGCAGCCTGAGTCCTGAGGGAACAGATACGCAGTATTTT; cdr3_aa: CASSLSPEGTDTQYF
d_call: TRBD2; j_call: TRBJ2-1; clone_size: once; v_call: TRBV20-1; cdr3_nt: TGCAGTGCTCTTAGCGGGAGGTCTAGGGATGAGCAGTTCTTC; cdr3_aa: CSALSGRSRDEQFF
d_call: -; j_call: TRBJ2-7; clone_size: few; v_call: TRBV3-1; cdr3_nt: TGTGCCAGCAGCCAACTCCGGACCTACGAGCAGTACTTC; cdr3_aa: CASSQLRTYEQYF
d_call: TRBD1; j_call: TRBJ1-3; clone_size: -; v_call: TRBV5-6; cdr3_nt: TGTGCCAGCAGCTCCCAGGGGGCGGTCACCATATATTTT; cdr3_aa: CASSSQGAVTIYF
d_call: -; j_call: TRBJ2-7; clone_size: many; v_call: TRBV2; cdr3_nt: TGTGCCAGCAGGGTAACCTACGAGCAGTACTTC; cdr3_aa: CASRVTYEQYF
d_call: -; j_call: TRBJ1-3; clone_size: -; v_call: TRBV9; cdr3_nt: TGTGCCAGCAGCGGACGTTATACAGGTCCCGGATCTGGAAACACCATATATTTT; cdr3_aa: CASSGRYTGPGSGNTIYF
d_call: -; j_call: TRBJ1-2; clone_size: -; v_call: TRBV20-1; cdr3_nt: TGCAGTGCTAGTGCGGGGGGAAACTATGGCTACACCTTC; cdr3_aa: CSASAGGNYGYTF
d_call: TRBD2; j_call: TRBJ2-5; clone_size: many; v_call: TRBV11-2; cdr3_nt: TGTGCCAGCAGCTTAGGAACGTTAGGCGGGAGGCCCCAAGAGACCCAGTACTTC; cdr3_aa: CASSLGTLGGRPQETQYF
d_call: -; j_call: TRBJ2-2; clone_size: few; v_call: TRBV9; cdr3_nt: TGTGCCAGCAGCGAGGGCCCCGCAGGGACCGGGGAGCTGTTTTTT; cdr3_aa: CASSEGPAGTGELFF
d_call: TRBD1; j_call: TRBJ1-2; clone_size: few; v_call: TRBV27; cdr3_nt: TGTGCCAGCAGTCTAGCGCCCGGGACAGGGTCTTCATTTACCTTC; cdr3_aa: CASSLAPGTGSSFTF
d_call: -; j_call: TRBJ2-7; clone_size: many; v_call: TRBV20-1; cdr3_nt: TGCAGTGTGAGGTCGGGTAGACAAGAGGGGTACGAGCAGTACTTC; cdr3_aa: CSVRSGRQEGYEQYF
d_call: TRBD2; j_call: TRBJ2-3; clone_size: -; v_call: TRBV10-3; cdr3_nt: TGTGCCATCAGCCCGGGGGGAAGGGGCACAGATACGCAGTATTTT; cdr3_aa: CAISPGGRGTDTQYF
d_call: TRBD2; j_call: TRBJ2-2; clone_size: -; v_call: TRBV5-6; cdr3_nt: TGTGCCAGCAGCAATAGCGGGAGGAATACCGGGGAGCTGTTTTTT; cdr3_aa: CASSNSGRNTGELFF
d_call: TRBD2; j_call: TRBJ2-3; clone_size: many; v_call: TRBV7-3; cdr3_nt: TGTGCCAGCAGCTTACGGACTAGCGACACAGATACGCAGTATTTT; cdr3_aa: CASSLRTSDTDTQYF
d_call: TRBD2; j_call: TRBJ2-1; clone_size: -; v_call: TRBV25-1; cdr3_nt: TGTGCCAGCAGCCCCGGACTAGCGGGAGGGCCGGGCTCCTACAATGAGCAGTTCTTC; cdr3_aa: CASSPGLAGGPGSYNEQFF
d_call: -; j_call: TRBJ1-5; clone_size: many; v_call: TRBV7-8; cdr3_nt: TGTGCCAGCAGCTTCCTTGAGAATCAGCCCCAGCATTTT; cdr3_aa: CASSFLENQPQHF
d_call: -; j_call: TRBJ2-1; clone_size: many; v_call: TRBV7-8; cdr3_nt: TGTGCCAGCAGCTCCATATCCCCAGACCGAACGACGCAGTTCTTC; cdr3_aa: CASSSISPDRTTQFF
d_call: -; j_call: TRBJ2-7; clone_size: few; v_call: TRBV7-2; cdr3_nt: TGTGCCAGCAGCTTCAGGGCACAGACCTACGAGCAGTACTTC; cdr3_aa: CASSFRAQTYEQYF
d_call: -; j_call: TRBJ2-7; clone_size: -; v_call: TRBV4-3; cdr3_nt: TGCGCCAGCAGCCAAGGATGGAGGCAGGGGTACGAGCGGTACTTC; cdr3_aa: CASSQGWRQGYERYF
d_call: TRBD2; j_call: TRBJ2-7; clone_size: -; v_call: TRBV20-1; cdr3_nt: TGCAGTGCTAGATTGACTAGCGGGAGCCCATTCTACGAGCAGTACTTC; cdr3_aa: CSARLTSGSPFYEQYF
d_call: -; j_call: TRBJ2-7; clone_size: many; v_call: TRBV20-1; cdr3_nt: TGCAGTGCTGCGGCCCTCTGGGGCTACGAGCAGTACTTC; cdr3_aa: CSAAALWGYEQYF
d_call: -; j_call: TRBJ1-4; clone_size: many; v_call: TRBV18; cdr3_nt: TGTGCCAGCTCACCCGGTAGGGCTAATGAAAAACTGTTTTTT; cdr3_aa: CASSPGRANEKLFF
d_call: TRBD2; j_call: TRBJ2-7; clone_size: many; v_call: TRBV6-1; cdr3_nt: TGTGCCAGCAGTAGACCGGGACTACCGTCCTACGAGCAATACTTC; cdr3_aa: CASSRPGLPSYEQYF